This passage covers 2 T cell receptor beta chains from one sample sequenced in a study of human T cells and chemical hapten exposure. TCRdb itself ran the RACE reads through MiXCR, one entry per CDR3 protein. The sample includes some 90,000 distinct CDR3 sequences, 9.5% to 12% seen only once; the top ten take approximately 3.4%. Indicated time point: patch test 2, 6 weeks after DPC sensitization. Treatment denoted: therapeutic diphenylcyclopropenone sensitization with weekly scalp DPC. This material consisted of whole blood, taken in connection with sensitization to the hapten diphenylcyclopropenone (DPC). Source of these receptors: a woman in her thirties or forties with alopecia areata. Some clones in this sample may be carry-over from other donors' samples.

This clonotype was seen at least ten times. V usage is TRBV7-2 and J usage is TRBJ2-1; 9 bases match TRBD1. The germline CDR1 and CDR2 sequences are SGHTA and FQGNSA. This CDR3 has 16 residues. V shed 5 bases and J 6 bases; nucleotides not matched to a gene: 11. CDR3 in DNA: TGTGCCAGCAGCACAGGACCGGGGACAGGGTTCAATGAGCAGTTCTTC. This sequence encodes CASSTGPGTGFNEQFF.

This rearrangement joins TRBV28 to TRBJ2-1, with D perhaps matching TRBD1 (6 bases). The CDR3 totals 15 residues. Germline CDR1 and CDR2: MDHEN and SYDVKM. V was trimmed by 6 bases and J by 10 bases, leaving 22 bases between them. Here the CDR3 reads CASSLTRNRAGEQFF. In nucleotides, the CDR3 is TGTGCCAGCAGCTTAACCCGGAACAGGGCAGGCGAGCAGTTCTTC.